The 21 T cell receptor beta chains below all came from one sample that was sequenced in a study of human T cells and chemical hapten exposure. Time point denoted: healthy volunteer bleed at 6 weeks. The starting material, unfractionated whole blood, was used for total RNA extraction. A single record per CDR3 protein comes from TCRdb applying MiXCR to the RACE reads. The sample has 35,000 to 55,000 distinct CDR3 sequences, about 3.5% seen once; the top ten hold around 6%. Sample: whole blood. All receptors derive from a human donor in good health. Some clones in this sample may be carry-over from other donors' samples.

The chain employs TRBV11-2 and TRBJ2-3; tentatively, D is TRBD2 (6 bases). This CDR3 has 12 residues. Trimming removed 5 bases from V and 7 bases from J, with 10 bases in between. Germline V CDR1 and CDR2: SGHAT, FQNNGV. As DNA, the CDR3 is TGTGCCAGCAGCCCGGACTATTATACGCAGTATTTT. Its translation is CASSPDYYTQYF.

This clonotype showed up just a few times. The CDR3 region is CASIGEHSSYSNQPQHF. The CDR3 nucleotides are TGTGCCAGCATAGGAGAACATTCCTCCTATAGCAATCAGCCCCAGCATTTT. The chain joins TRBV6-6 to TRBJ1-5, with D unclear. Between the trimmed V and J ends, which lost 7 bases and 0 bases, there was a span of 19 bases. The length of the CDR3 is 17 residues. Germline V gene lookup returns CDR1 MNHNY and CDR2 SVGAGI (reference sequence).

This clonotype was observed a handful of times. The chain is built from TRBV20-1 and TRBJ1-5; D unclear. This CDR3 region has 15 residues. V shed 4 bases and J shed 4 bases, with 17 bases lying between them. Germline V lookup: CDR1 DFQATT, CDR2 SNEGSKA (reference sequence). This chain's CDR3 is CSATLGPLGNQPQHF. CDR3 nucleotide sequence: TGCAGTGCTACCCTAGGGCCCCTGGGGAATCAGCCCCAGCATTTT.

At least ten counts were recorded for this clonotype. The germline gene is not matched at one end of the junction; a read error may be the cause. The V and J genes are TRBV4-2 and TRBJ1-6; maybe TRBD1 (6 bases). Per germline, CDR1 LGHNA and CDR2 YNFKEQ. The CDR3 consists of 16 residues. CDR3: CASRQEDSPLNSPLHF. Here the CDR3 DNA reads TGTGCCAGCAGGCAAGAGGACAGTCCCCTCAATTCACCCCTCCACTTT.

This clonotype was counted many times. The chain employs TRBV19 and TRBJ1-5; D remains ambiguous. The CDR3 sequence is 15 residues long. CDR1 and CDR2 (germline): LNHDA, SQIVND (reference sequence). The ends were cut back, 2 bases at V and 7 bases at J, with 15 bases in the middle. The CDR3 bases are TGTGCCAGTAGTATACAGCCTACCAGGTACCAGCCCCAGCATTTT. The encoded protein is CASSIQPTRYQPQHF.

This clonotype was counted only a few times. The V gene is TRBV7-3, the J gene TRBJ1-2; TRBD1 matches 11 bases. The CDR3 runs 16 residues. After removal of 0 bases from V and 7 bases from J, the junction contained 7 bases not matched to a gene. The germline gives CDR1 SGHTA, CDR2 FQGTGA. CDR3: CASSLTGTGGRVGYTF. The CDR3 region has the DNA TGTGCCAGCAGCTTAACAGGGACAGGGGGGAGGGTTGGCTACACCTTC.

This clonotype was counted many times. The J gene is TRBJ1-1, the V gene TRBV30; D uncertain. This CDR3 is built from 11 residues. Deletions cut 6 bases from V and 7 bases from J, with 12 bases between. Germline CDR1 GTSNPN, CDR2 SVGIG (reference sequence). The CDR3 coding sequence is TGTGCCTGCAGTCCATACGATGAAGCTTTCTTT. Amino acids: CACSPYDEAFF.

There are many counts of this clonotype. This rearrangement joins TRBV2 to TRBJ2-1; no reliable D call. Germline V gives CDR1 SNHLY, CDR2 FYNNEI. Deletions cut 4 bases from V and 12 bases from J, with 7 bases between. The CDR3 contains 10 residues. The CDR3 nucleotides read TGTGCCAGCAGTGGGTTAGGGCAGTTCTTC. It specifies CASSGLGQFF.

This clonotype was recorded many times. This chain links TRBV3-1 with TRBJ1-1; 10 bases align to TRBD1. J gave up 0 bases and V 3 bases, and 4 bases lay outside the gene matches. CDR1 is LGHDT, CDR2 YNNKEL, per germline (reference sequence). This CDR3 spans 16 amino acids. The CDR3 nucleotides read TGTGCCAGCAGCCAGGGGGGACAGGGGATGAACACTGAAGCTTTCTTT. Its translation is CASSQGGQGMNTEAFF. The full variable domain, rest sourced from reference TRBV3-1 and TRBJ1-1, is DTAVSQTPKYLVTQMGNDKSIKCEQNLGHDTMYWYKQDSKKFLKIMFSYNNKELIINETVPNRFSPKSPDKAHLNLHINSLELGDSAVYFCASSQGGQGMNTEAFFGQGTRLTVV.

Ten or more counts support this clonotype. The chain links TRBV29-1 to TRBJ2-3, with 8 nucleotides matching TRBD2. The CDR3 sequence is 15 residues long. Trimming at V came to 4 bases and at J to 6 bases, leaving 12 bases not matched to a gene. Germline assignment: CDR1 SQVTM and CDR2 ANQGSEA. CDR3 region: CSVGSPGTRKDTQYF. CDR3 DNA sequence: TGCAGCGTTGGTAGTCCAGGGACTAGAAAGGATACGCAGTATTTT.

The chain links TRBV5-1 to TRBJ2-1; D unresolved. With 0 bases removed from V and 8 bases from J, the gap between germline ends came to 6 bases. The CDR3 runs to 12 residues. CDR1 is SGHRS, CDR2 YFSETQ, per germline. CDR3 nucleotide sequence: TGCGCCAGCAGCTTGGGACGCGATGAGCAGTTCTTC. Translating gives CASSLGRDEQFF.

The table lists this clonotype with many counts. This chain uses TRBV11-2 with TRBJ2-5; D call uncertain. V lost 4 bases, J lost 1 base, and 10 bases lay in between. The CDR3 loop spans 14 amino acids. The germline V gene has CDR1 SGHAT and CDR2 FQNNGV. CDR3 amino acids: CASSSPPGQETQYF. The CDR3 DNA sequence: TGTGCCAGCAGCTCTCCACCGGGCCAAGAGACCCAGTACTTC.

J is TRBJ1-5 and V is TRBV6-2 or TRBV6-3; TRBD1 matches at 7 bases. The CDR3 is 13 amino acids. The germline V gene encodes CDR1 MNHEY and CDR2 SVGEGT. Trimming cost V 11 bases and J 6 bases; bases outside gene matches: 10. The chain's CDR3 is CALSQGRFQPQHF. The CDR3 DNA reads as TGTGCCTTATCACAGGGGAGATTTCAGCCCCAGCATTTT.

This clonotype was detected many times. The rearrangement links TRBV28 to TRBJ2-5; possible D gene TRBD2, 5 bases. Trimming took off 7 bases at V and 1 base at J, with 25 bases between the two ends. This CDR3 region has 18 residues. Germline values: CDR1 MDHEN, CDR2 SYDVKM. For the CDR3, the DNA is TGTGCCAGCAACCATTATCGGGTACAGCGGCCGCCCCAAGAGACCCAGTACTTC. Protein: CASNHYRVQRPPQETQYF.

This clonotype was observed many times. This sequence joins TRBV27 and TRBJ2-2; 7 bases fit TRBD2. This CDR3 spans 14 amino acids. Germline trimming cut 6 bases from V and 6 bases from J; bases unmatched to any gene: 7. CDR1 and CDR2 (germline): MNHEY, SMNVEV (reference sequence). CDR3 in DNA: TGTGCCAGCAGCCGGGACTACCCGGCCGGGGAGCTGTTTTTT. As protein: CASSRDYPAGELFF.

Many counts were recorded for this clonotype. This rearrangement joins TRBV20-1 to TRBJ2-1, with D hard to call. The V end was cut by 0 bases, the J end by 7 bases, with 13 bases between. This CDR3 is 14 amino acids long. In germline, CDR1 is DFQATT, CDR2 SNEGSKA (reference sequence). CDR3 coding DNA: TGCAGTGCTAGAGAAAGTCTGCTAGAGAATGAGCAGTTCTTC. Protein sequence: CSARESLLENEQFF.

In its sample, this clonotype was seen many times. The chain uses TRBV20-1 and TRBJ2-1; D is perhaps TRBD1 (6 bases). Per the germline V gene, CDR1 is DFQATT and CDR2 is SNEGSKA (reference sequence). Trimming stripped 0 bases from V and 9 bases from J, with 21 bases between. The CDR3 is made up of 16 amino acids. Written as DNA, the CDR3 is TGCAGTGCTAGAGATAGGACAGTCCCTTCATTGGGTGAGCAGTTCTTC. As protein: CSARDRTVPSLGEQFF.

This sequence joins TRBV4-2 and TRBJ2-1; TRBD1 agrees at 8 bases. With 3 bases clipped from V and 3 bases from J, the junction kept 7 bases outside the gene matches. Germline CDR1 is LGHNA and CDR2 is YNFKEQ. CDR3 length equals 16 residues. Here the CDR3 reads CASSQGRQGYYNEQFF. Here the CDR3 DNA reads TGTGCCAGCAGCCAGGGGAGACAGGGGTACTACAATGAGCAGTTCTTC.

The DNA for the CDR3 is TGTGCCAGCAGTGAAGGGGGGCGTTCTGGGGCCAACGTCCTGACTTTC. Its translation: CASSEGGRSGANVLTF. This rearrangement joins TRBV25-1 to TRBJ2-6; D is possibly TRBD1 or TRBD2 (6 bases each). The V and J ends lost 2 bases and 1 base respectively, with 9 bases between them. CDR3 length: 16 amino acids. The germline V gene encodes CDR1 MGHDK and CDR2 SYGVNS. Full variable domain (rest looked up from reference TRBV25-1 and TRBJ2-6): EADIYQTPRYLVIGTGKKITLECSQTMGHDKMYWYQQDPGMELHLIHYSYGVNSTEKGDLSSESTVSRIRTEHFPLTLESARPSHTSQYLCASSEGGRSGANVLTFGAGSRLTVL.

The CDR3 loop reads CASHRLNQPQHF. CDR3 nucleotide sequence: TGTGCCAGTCATCGGCTCAATCAGCCCCAGCATTTT. The chain recombines TRBV19 with TRBJ1-5, with no clear D. Trimming stripped 8 bases from V and 3 bases from J, with 8 bases between. In germline, CDR1 is LNHDA, CDR2 SQIVND (reference sequence). CDR3 length: 12 residues.

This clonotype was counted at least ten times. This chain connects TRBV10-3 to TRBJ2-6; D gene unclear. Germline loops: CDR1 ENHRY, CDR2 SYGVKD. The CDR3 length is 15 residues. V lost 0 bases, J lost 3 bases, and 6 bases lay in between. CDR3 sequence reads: CAISESGGGANVLTF. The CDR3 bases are TGTGCCATCAGTGAGTCGGGCGGTGGGGCCAACGTCCTGACTTTC.